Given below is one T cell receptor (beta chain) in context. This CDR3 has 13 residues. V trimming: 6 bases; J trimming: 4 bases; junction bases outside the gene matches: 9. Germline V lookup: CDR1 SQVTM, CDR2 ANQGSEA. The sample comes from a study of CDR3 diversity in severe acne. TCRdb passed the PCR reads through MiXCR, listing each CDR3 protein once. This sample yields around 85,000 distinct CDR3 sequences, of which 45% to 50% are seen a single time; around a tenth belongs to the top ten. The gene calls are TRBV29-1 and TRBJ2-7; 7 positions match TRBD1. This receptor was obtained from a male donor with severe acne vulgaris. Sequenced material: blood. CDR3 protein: CSVKGQQKYEQYF. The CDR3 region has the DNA TGCAGCGTGAAGGGACAGCAAAAATACGAGCAGTACTTC.